This T cell receptor beta chain is from a study of graft-versus-host responses after intestinal transplantation. A word on this clone: Its antigen is still unknown.

Study results and limitations: Recipient marrow showed GvH clones, some seen first in ileum or blood.

CDR1 is MNHEY and CDR2 is SMNVEV in the germline V gene (reference sequence). The CDR3 runs 13 residues. Trimming pared 4 bases from V and 5 bases from J, leaving 12 bases between. Produced via immunoSEQ multiplex PCR; TCRdb's table is partial and in-frame only. The sample contains around 10,000 clones, 80% to 95% of which appear only once. V gene TRBV27 combines with J gene TRBJ2-7, with a weak D call TRBD2 (5 bases). This receptor was obtained from a human patient who received an intestinal transplant, so some T cells may come from the graft donor. Source: PBMCs, taken nearly 70 days after transplant. The CDR3 coding sequence is TGTGCCAGCAGTTGGAGGTCGGTGGACGAGCAGTACTTC. Protein product: CASSWRSVDEQYF.